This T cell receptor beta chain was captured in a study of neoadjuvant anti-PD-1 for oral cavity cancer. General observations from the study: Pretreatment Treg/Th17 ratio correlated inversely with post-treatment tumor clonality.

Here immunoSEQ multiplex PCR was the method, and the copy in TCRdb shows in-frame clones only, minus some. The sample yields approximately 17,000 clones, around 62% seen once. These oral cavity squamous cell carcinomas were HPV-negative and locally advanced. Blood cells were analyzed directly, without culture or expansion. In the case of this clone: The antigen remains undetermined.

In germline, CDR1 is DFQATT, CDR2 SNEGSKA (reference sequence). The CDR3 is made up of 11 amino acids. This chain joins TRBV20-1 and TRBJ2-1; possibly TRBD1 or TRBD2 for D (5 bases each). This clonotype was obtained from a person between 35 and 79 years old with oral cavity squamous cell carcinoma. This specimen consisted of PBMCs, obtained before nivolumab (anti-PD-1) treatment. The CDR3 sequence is CSREYYNEQFF. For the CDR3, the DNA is TGCAGCAGGGAGTACTACAATGAGCAGTTCTTC.